This record covers a single T cell receptor beta chain. These data are taken from a study of regulatory T cells in long-lasting Graves disease. MiXCR was run by TCRdb on the reads, yielding one entry per CDR3 protein. The profile covers about 670 distinct CDR3 sequences, with around 89% appearing a single time and 22% taken by the ten largest. V was cut by 0 bases and J by 5 bases, with 6 bases left in between. Germline CDR1 and CDR2: SGHRS and YFSETQ. This CDR3 has 14 amino acids. TCR sequences were obtained from RNA taken from PBMCs. Each of the patients was recruited from an endocrinology department situated in Xi'an, China.

The TCR originated in a woman aged 45-59 years with Graves disease. The source material was peripheral blood mononuclear cells (PBMCs), sampled with antithyroid drug treatment, in newly diagnosed or persistent Graves disease (not recorded which). The rearrangement links TRBV5-1 to TRBJ1-6, with a tentative D call TRBD1 (5 bases). The CDR3 loop is CASSLGQNNSPLHF. CDR3 nucleotides: TGCGCCAGCAGCTTGGGACAGAATAATTCACCCCTCCACTTT.